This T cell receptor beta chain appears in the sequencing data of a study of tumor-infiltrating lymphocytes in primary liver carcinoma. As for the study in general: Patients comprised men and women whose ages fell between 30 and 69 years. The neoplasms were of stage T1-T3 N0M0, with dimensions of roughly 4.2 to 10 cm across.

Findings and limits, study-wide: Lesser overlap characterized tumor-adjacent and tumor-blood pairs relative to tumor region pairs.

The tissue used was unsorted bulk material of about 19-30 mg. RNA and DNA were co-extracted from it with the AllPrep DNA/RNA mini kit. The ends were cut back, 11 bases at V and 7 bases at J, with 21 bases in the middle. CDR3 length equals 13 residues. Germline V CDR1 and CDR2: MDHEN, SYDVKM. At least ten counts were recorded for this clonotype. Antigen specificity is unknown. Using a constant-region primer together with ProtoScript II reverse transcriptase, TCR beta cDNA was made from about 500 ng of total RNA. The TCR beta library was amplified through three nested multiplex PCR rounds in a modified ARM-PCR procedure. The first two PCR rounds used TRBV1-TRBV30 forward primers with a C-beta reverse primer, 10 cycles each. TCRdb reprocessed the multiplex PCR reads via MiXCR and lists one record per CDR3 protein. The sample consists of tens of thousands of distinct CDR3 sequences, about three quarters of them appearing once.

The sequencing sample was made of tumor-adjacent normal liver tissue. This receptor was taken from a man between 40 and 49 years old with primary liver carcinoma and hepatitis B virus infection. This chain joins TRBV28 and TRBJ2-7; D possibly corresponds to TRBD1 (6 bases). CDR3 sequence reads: CAAHRDTLSEQYF. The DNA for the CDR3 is TGTGCCGCGCACAGGGACACCTTGTCTGAGCAGTACTTC.